Listed below are T cell receptor beta chains from one sample, sequenced in a study of T cell repertoires in aging, cancer and after chemotherapy. From the multiplex PCR reads, TCRdb called clonotypes with MiXCR, one entry per CDR3 protein. The data contain some 4,900 distinct CDR3 sequences, approximately 33% of them singletons. What was sequenced was blood. Receptor source: a human donor with a blood cancer. The donor label of this sample is uncertain. Each CDR3 is given with its conserved first and last residue. Each record gives: J gene, D gene, V gene, clone size, CDR3 DNA, CDR3 protein. The D gene is left open where the match is weak. Part of the rows lack a size; the others show once, few, many or a class for expanded clones.

J gene: TRBJ2-7; D gene: -; V gene: TRBV6-2/TRBV6-3; clone size: few; CDR3 DNA: TGTGCCAGCAGTTACTCATTGGAGCAGTACTTC; CDR3 protein: CASSYSLEQYF
J gene: TRBJ2-7; D gene: TRBD1; V gene: TRBV5-6; clone size: few; CDR3 DNA: TGTGCCAGCAGCTCACCAGGAGTAGGACAGGGGACGGTCGAGCAGTACTTC; CDR3 protein: CASSSPGVGQGTVEQYF
J gene: TRBJ1-6; D gene: -; V gene: TRBV5-6; clone size: few; CDR3 DNA: TGTGCCAGCAGCTACACCAATTCACCCCTCCACTTT; CDR3 protein: CASSYTNSPLHF
J gene: TRBJ1-4; D gene: -; V gene: TRBV7-2; clone size: medium-sized; CDR3 DNA: TGTGCCAGCAGCTTAGGGGGCCGAAAACTGTTTTTT; CDR3 protein: CASSLGGRKLFF
J gene: TRBJ2-5; D gene: -; V gene: TRBV12-3/TRBV12-4; clone size: few; CDR3 DNA: TGTGCCAGCAGTTTGGGAGACAGCGAGACCCAGTACTTC; CDR3 protein: CASSLGDSETQYF
J gene: TRBJ1-2; D gene: -; V gene: TRBV5-6; clone size: -; CDR3 DNA: TGTGCCAGCAGCTTTGGGACGGAAACCTATGGCTACACCTTC; CDR3 protein: CASSFGTETYGYTF
J gene: TRBJ1-1; D gene: TRBD1; V gene: TRBV11-2; clone size: -; CDR3 DNA: TGTGCCAGCAGCCAATTCGGGACAGGGGACACTGAAGCTTTCTTT; CDR3 protein: CASSQFGTGDTEAFF
J gene: TRBJ2-6; D gene: TRBD1; V gene: TRBV12-3/TRBV12-4; clone size: few; CDR3 DNA: TGTGCCAGCCTGGGACAGGGAAGCTCTGGGGCCAACGTCCTGACTTTC; CDR3 protein: CASLGQGSSGANVLTF
J gene: TRBJ1-4; D gene: TRBD1; V gene: TRBV11-3; clone size: -; CDR3 DNA: TGTGCCAGCGGGGACAGGGGTGGTACTGAAAAACTGTTTTTT; CDR3 protein: CASGDRGGTEKLFF
J gene: TRBJ1-2; D gene: TRBD1; V gene: TRBV19; clone size: -; CDR3 DNA: TGTGCCAGTAGTATAGATCAAGAACAGGGGTATCTCTATGGCTACACCTTC; CDR3 protein: CASSIDQEQGYLYGYTF
J gene: TRBJ2-3; D gene: -; V gene: TRBV19; clone size: few; CDR3 DNA: TGTGCCAGTAGGATTTCTGGCGATACGCAGTATTTT; CDR3 protein: CASRISGDTQYF
J gene: TRBJ1-2; D gene: -; V gene: TRBV20-1; clone size: -; CDR3 DNA: TGCAGTGCTGACCAGGGATTCGACTATGGCTACACCTTC; CDR3 protein: CSADQGFDYGYTF
J gene: TRBJ2-1; D gene: TRBD1; V gene: TRBV24-1; clone size: -; CDR3 DNA: TGTGCCACCAGTGATTTTCTCACAGGGGGCCTTGTTCCCAATGAGCAGTTCTTC; CDR3 protein: CATSDFLTGGLVPNEQFF
J gene: TRBJ1-5; D gene: -; V gene: TRBV27; clone size: once; CDR3 DNA: TGTGCCAGCAGTTTTTTCGGGAATAAGCCCCAGCATTTT; CDR3 protein: CASSFFGNKPQHF
J gene: TRBJ2-3; D gene: -; V gene: TRBV6-5; clone size: large; CDR3 DNA: TGTGCCAGCAGACCACAAAACGCAGATACGCAGTATTTT; CDR3 protein: CASRPQNADTQYF
J gene: TRBJ1-2; D gene: -; V gene: TRBV18; clone size: few; CDR3 DNA: TGTGCCAGCTCACCAAGTGCGGCGGGAGCTAACGGTGGCTACACCTTC; CDR3 protein: CASSPSAAGANGGYTF
J gene: TRBJ2-5; D gene: -; V gene: TRBV18; clone size: medium-sized; CDR3 DNA: TGTGCCAGCTCACCCCCGGGCCGAGGGCAAGAGACCCAGTACTTC; CDR3 protein: CASSPPGRGQETQYF
J gene: TRBJ1-5; D gene: -; V gene: TRBV20-1; clone size: -; CDR3 DNA: TGCAGTGCTAGAGGGGATAGCAATCAGCCCCAGCATTTT; CDR3 protein: CSARGDSNQPQHF
J gene: TRBJ1-1; D gene: -; V gene: TRBV7-2; clone size: -; CDR3 DNA: TGTGCCAGCAGCTTAGCTGGTGGGAACACTGAAGCTTTCTTT; CDR3 protein: CASSLAGGNTEAFF
J gene: TRBJ2-1; D gene: TRBD2; V gene: TRBV6-5; clone size: -; CDR3 DNA: TGTGCCAGCAACGGGGGGGCCTCATACAATGAGCAGTTCTTC; CDR3 protein: CASNGGASYNEQFF
J gene: TRBJ1-5; D gene: -; V gene: TRBV4-3; clone size: -; CDR3 DNA: TGCGCCAGCAGCCAAGATCTCCGAGACAGCGATAGCAATCAGCCCCAGCATTTT; CDR3 protein: CASSQDLRDSDSNQPQHF
J gene: TRBJ1-1; D gene: -; V gene: TRBV6-2/TRBV6-3; clone size: few; CDR3 DNA: TGTGCCAGCAGTTACGGAAGACGAAACACTGAAGCTTTCTTT; CDR3 protein: CASSYGRRNTEAFF
J gene: TRBJ1-6; D gene: -; V gene: TRBV11-3; clone size: few; CDR3 DNA: TGTGCCAGCAGCTTAGTGCCCCCCGTCCCTGGTTCACCCCTCCACTTT; CDR3 protein: CASSLVPPVPGSPLHF
J gene: TRBJ2-1; D gene: -; V gene: TRBV6-5; clone size: -; CDR3 DNA: TGTGCCAGCAGTTACTCGATTTTCAATGAGCAGTTCTTC; CDR3 protein: CASSYSIFNEQFF
J gene: TRBJ2-5; D gene: -; V gene: TRBV6-2/TRBV6-3; clone size: medium-sized; CDR3 DNA: TGTGCCAGCAGTTACGTGGTGTCGGGAGAGACCCAGTACTTC; CDR3 protein: CASSYVVSGETQYF
J gene: TRBJ2-7; D gene: TRBD1; V gene: TRBV10-3; clone size: -; CDR3 DNA: TGTGCCATCAGGGGGACAGGGCTCTACGAGCAGTACTTC; CDR3 protein: CAIRGTGLYEQYF
J gene: TRBJ2-5; D gene: -; V gene: TRBV20-1; clone size: -; CDR3 DNA: TGCAATCCGAAGGCCTTAAATGGGGAGACCCAGTACTTC; CDR3 protein: CNPKALNGETQYF
J gene: TRBJ2-1; D gene: TRBD2; V gene: TRBV24-1; clone size: few; CDR3 DNA: TGTGCCACCAGTGACCAACACTTTAGCGGGGGGGCCTACAATGAGCAGTTCTTC; CDR3 protein: CATSDQHFSGGAYNEQFF
J gene: TRBJ1-5; D gene: -; V gene: TRBV27; clone size: medium-sized; CDR3 DNA: TGTGCCAGCAGTTTGGGCGCGTCTCAGCCCCAGCATTTT; CDR3 protein: CASSLGASQPQHF
J gene: TRBJ2-3; D gene: TRBD2; V gene: TRBV5-1; clone size: -; CDR3 DNA: TGCGCCAGCAGCTTGTTACTAGCGGGGGTGACAGATACGCAGTATTTT; CDR3 protein: CASSLLLAGVTDTQYF
J gene: TRBJ2-1; D gene: TRBD1; V gene: TRBV6-1; clone size: -; CDR3 DNA: TGTGCCAGCAGAAACGTGCGGACAGGGCTCTACAATGAGCAGTTCTTC; CDR3 protein: CASRNVRTGLYNEQFF
J gene: TRBJ2-3; D gene: TRBD2; V gene: TRBV6-5; clone size: -; CDR3 DNA: TGTGCCAGCACCCCACTAGCGGGAGACCCAGATACGCAGTATTTT; CDR3 protein: CASTPLAGDPDTQYF
J gene: TRBJ1-5; D gene: -; V gene: TRBV5-8; clone size: -; CDR3 DNA: TGTGCCAGTAGTATAGATCAGAGACCCAGCAATCAGCCCCAGCATTTT; CDR3 protein: CASSIDQRPSNQPQHF
J gene: TRBJ2-7; D gene: -; V gene: TRBV5-5; clone size: -; CDR3 DNA: TGTGCCAGCAGCCTCACTCCCGACCTTCCAATGCAGTACTTC; CDR3 protein: CASSLTPDLPMQYF
J gene: TRBJ2-2; D gene: -; V gene: TRBV6-2/TRBV6-3; clone size: medium-sized; CDR3 DNA: TGTGCCAGCAGTCCGCAGAACACCGGGGAGCTGTTTTTT; CDR3 protein: CASSPQNTGELFF
J gene: TRBJ2-5; D gene: TRBD1; V gene: TRBV15; clone size: medium-sized; CDR3 DNA: TGTGCCACCAGCAGAGGCCAGGGGGCGACCCAAGAGACCCAGTACTTC; CDR3 protein: CATSRGQGATQETQYF
J gene: TRBJ2-5; D gene: -; V gene: TRBV4-3; clone size: -; CDR3 DNA: TGTGCCAGCAGCGGGTTAGCTGGAGGGCCGGAGAAGGAGACCCAGTACTTC; CDR3 protein: CASSGLAGGPEKETQYF
J gene: TRBJ2-1; D gene: -; V gene: TRBV6-1; clone size: few; CDR3 DNA: TGTGCCAGCACCTCTACTTCCGGGACTTCTTGGCGAAATGAGCAGTTCTTC; CDR3 protein: CASTSTSGTSWRNEQFF
J gene: TRBJ2-1; D gene: -; V gene: TRBV12-3/TRBV12-4; clone size: few; CDR3 DNA: TGTGCCAGCAGTTTAAGTGGGCCGTACAATGAGCAGTTCTTC; CDR3 protein: CASSLSGPYNEQFF
J gene: TRBJ2-7; D gene: TRBD1; V gene: TRBV13; clone size: few; CDR3 DNA: TGTGCCAGCAGCCCCACATGGAATCGGGACAGAACCTACGAGCAGTACTTC; CDR3 protein: CASSPTWNRDRTYEQYF
J gene: TRBJ2-1; D gene: TRBD2; V gene: TRBV4-3; clone size: few; CDR3 DNA: TGCGCCAGCAGCCCGGGACTAGCGGGAGGAGATGAGCAGTTCTTC; CDR3 protein: CASSPGLAGGDEQFF
J gene: TRBJ2-7; D gene: -; V gene: TRBV19; clone size: -; CDR3 DNA: TGTGCCAGTAGTATGAGGATGGTCCTCTACGAGCAGTACTTC; CDR3 protein: CASSMRMVLYEQYF
J gene: TRBJ2-5; D gene: TRBD2; V gene: TRBV5-5; clone size: -; CDR3 DNA: TGTGCCAGCAGCTTGAATAGACTAGCGGGGGACCAAGAGACCCAGTACTTC; CDR3 protein: CASSLNRLAGDQETQYF
J gene: TRBJ2-2; D gene: -; V gene: TRBV24-1; clone size: -; CDR3 DNA: TGTGCCACCAGTGATCCCTTCCCGGGGGAGCTGTTTTTT; CDR3 protein: CATSDPFPGELFF
J gene: TRBJ1-1; D gene: -; V gene: TRBV20-1; clone size: few; CDR3 DNA: TGCAGTGCTAGACCCCAGGGGCGGGGGTGGCACACTGAAGCTTTCTTT; CDR3 protein: CSARPQGRGWHTEAFF
J gene: TRBJ2-3; D gene: -; V gene: TRBV11-1; clone size: medium-sized; CDR3 DNA: TGTGCCAGCAGCTTAAGGGTTCCTGGTCGTACGCAGTATTTT; CDR3 protein: CASSLRVPGRTQYF
J gene: TRBJ2-3; D gene: -; V gene: TRBV7-2; clone size: few; CDR3 DNA: TGTGCCAGCAGCTTAGGGGGGGGCCCTCAGACCGATACGCAGTATTTT; CDR3 protein: CASSLGGGPQTDTQYF
J gene: TRBJ2-1; D gene: TRBD1; V gene: TRBV27; clone size: -; CDR3 DNA: TGTGCCAGCAGTTTAGGGGGACAGGGGAGCAATGAGCAGTTCTTC; CDR3 protein: CASSLGGQGSNEQFF
J gene: TRBJ1-3; D gene: -; V gene: TRBV7-2; clone size: -; CDR3 DNA: TGTGCCAGCAGCTTACCCGGAGGAAACACCATATATTTT; CDR3 protein: CASSLPGGNTIYF
J gene: TRBJ2-5; D gene: TRBD2; V gene: TRBV7-6; clone size: -; CDR3 DNA: TGTGCCAGCAGCCGACGAGTCGGCGGGAGTTCCCAAGAGACCCAGTACTTC; CDR3 protein: CASSRRVGGSSQETQYF
J gene: TRBJ2-1; D gene: -; V gene: TRBV12-3/TRBV12-4; clone size: -; CDR3 DNA: TGTGCCAGCAGTTTTGAGGGCGGGGACTACAATGAGCAGTTCTTC; CDR3 protein: CASSFEGGDYNEQFF
J gene: TRBJ1-2; D gene: TRBD1; V gene: TRBV5-4; clone size: medium-sized; CDR3 DNA: TGTGCCAGCAGCGACACAGGGGGCTATGGCTACACCTTC; CDR3 protein: CASSDTGGYGYTF
J gene: TRBJ1-4; D gene: -; V gene: TRBV20-1; clone size: medium-sized; CDR3 DNA: TGCAGTGCTAGCAGGCAGAATGAAAAACTGTTTTTT; CDR3 protein: CSASRQNEKLFF
J gene: TRBJ2-5; D gene: TRBD2; V gene: TRBV12-3/TRBV12-4; clone size: few; CDR3 DNA: TGTGCCAGCAGTTTAGGGGGGCGGGCTAGCGGGAGGACACAAGAGACCCAGTACTTC; CDR3 protein: CASSLGGRASGRTQETQYF